What follows are 5 T cell receptor beta chains derived from one specimen sequenced in a study of technical replicates of blood from a handful of donors (dated by TCRdb to about 2017). Receptor amplification or capture employed the immunoSEQ multiplex PCR assay. TCRdb's version of the immuneACCESS table is confined to in-frame rearrangements and falls short of the full clone set. An unresolved V gene accounts for under half of the shortfall where checked; the remainder is of unknown origin. This sample gives around 76,000 clones in total; about 91% of them show up just once. Of the sample, just under 0.25% falls within the top ten clones. The specimen sequenced was T cells isolated from PBMCs. The receptors were gathered from a human donor in good health.

This sequence joins TRBV4-1 and TRBJ1-6, with D hard to call. The CDR3 loop spans 16 amino acids. The V end was cut by 4 bases, the J end by 6 bases, with 16 bases between. The V gene's germline CDR1 is MGHRA and CDR2 YSYEKL. The CDR3 loop is CASSPIGRVGNSPLHF. The DNA of the CDR3 is TGCGCCAGCAGCCCCATAGGGAGGGTAGGTAATTCACCCCTCCACTTT.

The count of this clone is one. CDR3 loop: CAITGGGTDTQYF. DNA for the CDR3: TGTGCCATCACGGGGGGGGGCACAGATACGCAGTATTTT. V is TRBV10-3 and J is TRBJ2-3; 8 bases match TRBD2. The germline gives CDR1 ENHRY, CDR2 SYGVKD. CDR3 size: 13 residues. Unmatched junction bases numbered 1, after V lost 7 bases and J lost 1 base.

The V and J genes are TRBV2 and TRBJ2-1, with TRBD2 matching over 10 bases. The CDR3 runs 15 residues. Germline V gene sequence: CDR1 SNHLY, CDR2 FYNNEI. After removal of 4 bases from V and 3 bases from J, the junction contained 3 bases not matched to a gene. The CDR3 DNA sequence: TGTGCCAGCAGTGGGACTAGCGGACACTACAATGAGCAGTTCTTC. Translation gives CASSGTSGHYNEQFF.

This clone was counted a single time. The rearrangement links TRBV5-1 to TRBJ1-1, with 7 bases identical to TRBD1. J gave up 4 bases and V 4 bases, and 7 bases lay outside the gene matches. CDR3 length equals 14 residues. The germline gives CDR1 SGHRS, CDR2 YFSETQ. For the CDR3, the DNA is TGCGCCAGCAGCCCCCGGGACAGCGGCACTGAAGCTTTCTTT. Its translation is CASSPRDSGTEAFF. Together with reference TRBV5-1 and TRBJ1-1, the CDR3 gives the full variable domain: KAGVTQTPRYLIKTRGQQVTLSCSPISGHRSVSWYQQTPGQGLQFLFEYFSETQRNKGNFPGRFSGRQFSNSRSEMNVSTLELGDSALYLCASSPRDSGTEAFFGQGTRLTVV.

A word on this clone: This sample also contains other DNA sequences that code for the same CDR3. The chain joins TRBV11-3 to TRBJ2-5; D is undetermined. The CDR3 has 13 residues. Trimming removed 1 base from V and 2 bases from J, with 5 bases in between. Germline CDR1 reads SGHNT; CDR2 reads YENEEA. CDR3 region: CASSLGLQETQYF. CDR3 nucleotide sequence: TGTGCCAGCAGCTTAGGACTTCAAGAGACCCAGTACTTC.